This T cell receptor (beta chain) comes out of a study of blood T cell repertoires in COVID-19. Study-level background: Samples came from the United States, Italy and Spain, spanning acute and convalescent COVID-19.

Clones were read by immunoSEQ multiplex PCR, and TCRdb kept only the in-frame ones, dropping some. The sample shows roughly 500,000 clones, 88% of them seen only once. V was trimmed by 7 bases and J by 0 bases, leaving 12 bases between them. This CDR3 spans 14 amino acids. Per germline, CDR1 MGHRA and CDR2 YSYEKL. Residents of about 25 US areas, aged roughly 18 to 89 years, made up the participants. For recovered donors of Cohort 3, there were two negative PCRs, clearance, or symptom resolution. The sample comprised PBMCs or T cells enriched from blood (not recorded which). The chain links TRBV4-1 to TRBJ1-1, with D tentatively TRBD1 (5 bases). This clonotype originated in a woman aged 40 to 55 who had recovered from COVID-19. The CDR3 sequence is CASKKPGLNTEAFF. In nucleotides, the CDR3 is TGCGCCAGCAAGAAACCAGGGCTGAACACTGAAGCTTTCTTT.